The present T cell receptor (beta chain) was sequenced within a study of Graves' ophthalmopathy and Graves' hyperthyroidism. Across the whole study: Specimen type is peripheral blood, obtained at initial diagnosis before any treatment.

Researchers took RNA transcripts and amplified TCR beta CDR3 regions from them. HTBI primers served in a first-round RT-PCR, which a second-round multiplex PCR followed. TCRdb reanalysed the multiplex PCR reads using MiXCR and keeps one entry per CDR3 protein. Found here are fewer than 600,000 distinct CDR3 sequences, approximately 15% of them singletons; the top ten hold 9.5% to 10%. This CDR3 is built from 13 residues. The germline V gene has CDR1 SGHTA and CDR2 FQGTGA. The germline V and J ends were trimmed by 5 bases and 2 bases, with 10 bases remaining between them. This clonotype showed up many times. Its antigen is currently unknown. Overall study findings and caveats: At around 70% sensitivity and 72.22% specificity, the model predicted progression of the ophthalmopathy. Blood samples also showed most expanded thyroid clonotypes exceeding 0.001 frequency.

The receptor comes from a woman aged 30 to 39 with Graves' ophthalmopathy. Sequencing was carried out using blood. The chain is built from TRBV7-3 and TRBJ2-7; D is undetermined. The CDR3 sequence: CASSRAGAYEQYF. In nucleotides, the CDR3 is TGTGCCAGCAGCCGAGCAGGAGCCTACGAGCAGTACTTC.